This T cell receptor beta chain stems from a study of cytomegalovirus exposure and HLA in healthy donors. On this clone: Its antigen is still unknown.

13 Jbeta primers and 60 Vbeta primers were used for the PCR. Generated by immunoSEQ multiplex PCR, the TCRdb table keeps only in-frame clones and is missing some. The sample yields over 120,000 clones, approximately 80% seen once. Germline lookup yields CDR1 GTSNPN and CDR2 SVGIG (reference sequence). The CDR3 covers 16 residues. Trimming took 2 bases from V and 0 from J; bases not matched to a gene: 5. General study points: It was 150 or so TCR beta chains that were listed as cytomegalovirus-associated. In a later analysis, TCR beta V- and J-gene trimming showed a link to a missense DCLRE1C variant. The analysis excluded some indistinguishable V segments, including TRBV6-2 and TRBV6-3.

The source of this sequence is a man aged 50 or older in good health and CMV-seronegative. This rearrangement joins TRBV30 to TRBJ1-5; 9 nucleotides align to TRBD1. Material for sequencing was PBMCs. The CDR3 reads CAWSTQGAYSNQPQHF. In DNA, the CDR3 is TGTGCCTGGAGTACACAGGGGGCCTATAGCAATCAGCCCCAGCATTTT.